Listed here is a single T cell receptor beta chain. Original handling: Amplification with reference gene primers provided the estimates of nucleated cell counts. The protocol was immunoSEQ multiplex PCR, while the TCRdb copy is restricted to in-frame clones and leaves out a portion. For V, J and clone size, that table is used; D and trimming come from the DNA. Of roughly 96,000 clones detected, over 80% appear once; the ten largest clones hold around a sixth. The data originate from a study of blood T cell repertoires in COVID-19. Looking at the study overall: Whether acute or convalescent, the COVID-19 samples came from the United States, Italy and Spain. Sources were T cells, B-cell-depleted T cells, or PBMCs; the material itself was cDNA or gDNA.

Looked up from germline, CDR1 is ENHRY and CDR2 is SYGVKD. The CDR3 runs to 14 residues. Trimming took 3 bases from V and 6 from J, leaving 14 bases between them. The source material was peripheral blood. The source is a man at least 80 years old with acute or convalescent COVID-19. The genes are TRBV10-3 and TRBJ1-2; weak D call: TRBD1 (6 bases). CDR3 loop: CAISDIPNRDGYTF. The CDR3 DNA reads as TGTGCCATCAGTGATATTCCGAACAGGGATGGCTACACCTTC.